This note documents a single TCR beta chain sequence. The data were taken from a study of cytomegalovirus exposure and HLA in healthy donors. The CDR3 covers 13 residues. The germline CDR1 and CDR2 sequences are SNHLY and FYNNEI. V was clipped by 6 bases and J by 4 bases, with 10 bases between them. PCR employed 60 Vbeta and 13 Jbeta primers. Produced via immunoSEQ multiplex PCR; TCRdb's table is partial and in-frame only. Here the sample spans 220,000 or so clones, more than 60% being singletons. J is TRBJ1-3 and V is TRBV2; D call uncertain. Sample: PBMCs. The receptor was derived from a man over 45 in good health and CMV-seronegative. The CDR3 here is CASSPTTGNTIYF. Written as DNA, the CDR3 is TGTGCCAGCAGCCCTACCACGGGAAACACCATATATTTT.